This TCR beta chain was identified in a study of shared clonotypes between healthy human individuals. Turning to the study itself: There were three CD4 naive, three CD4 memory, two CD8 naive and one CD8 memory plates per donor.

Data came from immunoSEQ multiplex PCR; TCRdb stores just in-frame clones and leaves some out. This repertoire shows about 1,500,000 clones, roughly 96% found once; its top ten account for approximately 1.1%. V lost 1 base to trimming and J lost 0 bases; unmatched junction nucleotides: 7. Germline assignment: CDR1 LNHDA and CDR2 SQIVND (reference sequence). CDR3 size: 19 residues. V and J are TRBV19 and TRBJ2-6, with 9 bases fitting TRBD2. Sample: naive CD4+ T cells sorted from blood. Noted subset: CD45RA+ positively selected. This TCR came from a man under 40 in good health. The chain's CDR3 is CASSIALAGYSSGANVLTF. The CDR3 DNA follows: TGTGCCAGTAGTATAGCCCTAGCGGGGTATAGCTCTGGGGCCAACGTCCTGACTTTC.